This is a list of T cell receptor beta chains from one sample in a study of beta chain features in type 1 diabetes. Libraries were prepared by immunoSEQ multiplex PCR; TCRdb keeps only in-frame clonotypes and omits some of them. The top ten hold roughly 2.5% of the sample, which has approximately 150,000 clones, just over 9% seen once. The specimen was central memory CD4+ T cells from blood. Every receptor here comes from a young woman in good health. Each CDR3 is given with its conserved first and last residue. D genes are given only for firm matches. Some rows have no size entry. The others give once, few or many, or a class for an expanded clone.

d_call j_call clone_size v_call cdr3_aa cdr3_nt
TRBD1 TRBJ1-2 - TRBV23-1 CASSQCGQAHYGYTF TGCGCCAGCAGTCAATGCGGACAGGCTCACTATGGCTACACCTTC
TRBD2 TRBJ2-2 - TRBV6-1 CASSEVFPAGGKLFF TGTGCCAGCAGTGAAGTATTCCCCGCGGGGGGGAAGCTGTTTTTT
TRBD2 TRBJ2-1 - TRBV2 CASSPGLGINEQFF TGTGCCAGCAGTCCGGGACTAGGTATAAATGAGCAGTTCTTC
- TRBJ2-2 - TRBV14 CASSQAQGMKGAGELFF TGTGCCAGCAGCCAAGCCCAGGGGATGAAGGGAGCCGGGGAGCTGTTTTTT
- TRBJ1-2 - TRBV7-2 CASRFSGTYGYTF TGTGCCAGCAGGTTCTCCGGGACTTATGGCTACACCTTC
- TRBJ2-7 - TRBV6-1 CASSEWTILYEQYF TGTGCCAGCAGTGAATGGACAATCCTCTACGAGCAGTACTTC
- TRBJ2-7 - TRBV21-1 CAGQQGAANEQYF TGTGCCGGCCAACAGGGGGCGGCGAACGAGCAGTACTTC
TRBD1 TRBJ2-7 few TRBV6-1 CASSVQGSYEQYF TGTGCCAGCAGTGTACAGGGGTCCTACGAGCAGTACTTC
- TRBJ1-1 - TRBV30 CVWRFRGRMNTEAFF TGTGTCTGGAGGTTCAGGGGAAGAATGAACACTGAAGCTTTCTTT
TRBD2 TRBJ2-2 - TRBV4-1 CASSTLGRENTGELFF TGCGCCAGCAGTACCCTCGGGAGGGAAAACACCGGGGAGCTGTTTTTT
TRBD2 TRBJ2-5 - TRBV4-3 CASSQDWGGEGRETQYF TGCGCCAGCAGCCAAGACTGGGGAGGGGAGGGAAGGGAGACCCAGTACTTC
TRBD1 TRBJ2-7 few TRBV5-6 CASSRDRGSYEQYF TGTGCCAGCAGCCGGGACAGGGGGTCCTACGAGCAGTACTTC
TRBD1 TRBJ2-7 few TRBV10-3 CAIRGQVTNEQYF TGTGCCATCAGGGGACAGGTGACTAACGAGCAGTACTTC
TRBD2 TRBJ2-2 - TRBV7-7 CASSPRQGGTGELFF TGTGCTAGCAGCCCCCGCCAGGGAGGGACCGGGGAGCTGTTTTTT
- TRBJ2-5 - TRBV7-9 CASSPQGGETQYF TGTGCCAGCAGCCCCCAGGGGGGTGAGACCCAGTACTTC
TRBD2 TRBJ2-1 - TRBV5-1 CASSLGGLVGSGEQFF TGCGCCAGCAGCTTGGGCGGACTAGTCGGTTCTGGTGAGCAGTTCTTC
TRBD2 TRBJ2-5 - TRBV7-2 CASNVAGGPQETQYF TGTGCCAGCAACGTAGCGGGGGGACCCCAAGAGACCCAGTACTTC
- TRBJ2-1 few TRBV5-1 CASSFPEDEQFF TGCGCCAGCAGCTTTCCAGAGGATGAGCAGTTCTTC
- TRBJ1-1 - TRBV6-1 CASSVGGGGGDTEAFF TGTGCCAGCAGTGTAGGGGGGGGTGGGGGCGACACTGAAGCTTTCTTT
- TRBJ2-3 few TRBV6-5 CASSRLTGADTQYF TGTGCCAGCAGCCGATTGACGGGGGCAGATACGCAGTATTTT
TRBD1 TRBJ1-5 few TRBV2 CASSGQGGNQPQHF TGTGCCAGCAGTGGACAGGGGGGCAATCAGCCCCAGCATTTT
- TRBJ2-1 - TRBV10-3 CAISDRQGDGNEQFF TGTGCCATCAGTGACCGACAAGGGGATGGCAATGAGCAGTTCTTC
- TRBJ1-1 - TRBV4-1 CASSPGAVNTEAFF TGCGCCAGCAGCCCTGGGGCGGTGAACACTGAAGCTTTCTTT
TRBD1 TRBJ2-1 - TRBV18 CASSPPGQGAYNEQFF TGTGCCAGCTCACCACCGGGACAGGGGGCATACAATGAGCAGTTCTTC
- TRBJ2-5 few TRBV11-2 CASSLGGQQETQYF TGTGCCAGCAGCTTAGGTGGGCAGCAAGAGACCCAGTACTTC
- TRBJ2-3 few TRBV9 CASTSSVSLSTDTQYF TGTGCCAGCACGAGTAGCGTATCTCTTAGCACAGATACGCAGTATTTT
- TRBJ2-1 - TRBV7-3 CASSLDLAPGARNEQFF TGTGCCAGCAGCTTAGATCTAGCCCCAGGCGCTCGGAATGAGCAGTTCTTC
- TRBJ2-7 few TRBV7-6 CAQNPLGLGTYEQYF TGTGCCCAAAACCCGCTGGGGCTGGGAACTTACGAGCAGTACTTC
TRBD2 TRBJ2-5 few TRBV5-1 CASSFLAGGETQYF TGCGCCAGCAGTTTCCTAGCGGGAGGAGAGACCCAGTACTTC
TRBD1 TRBJ2-7 - TRBV7-2 CASSGQTGGYEQYF TGTGCCAGCAGCGGGCAGACAGGGGGTTACGAGCAGTACTTC
- TRBJ1-1 few TRBV29-1 CSVVRPAPNTEAFF TGCAGCGTTGTTCGCCCCGCGCCGAACACTGAAGCTTTCTTT
- TRBJ2-1 - TRBV5-1 CASSFGGGEQFF TGCGCCAGCAGCTTTGGGGGCGGGGAGCAGTTCTTC
TRBD1 TRBJ1-1 - TRBV5-1 CASGDPGQGITEAFF TGCGCCAGCGGGGACCCGGGACAGGGGATCACTGAAGCTTTCTTT
- TRBJ1-6 many TRBV6-5 CASSYSTQDNSPLHF TGTGCCAGCAGTTACTCGACCCAGGATAATTCACCCCTCCACTTT
TRBD1 TRBJ2-3 few TRBV7-2 CASSPQGAQDTQYF TGTGCCAGCAGCCCACAGGGGGCTCAAGATACGCAGTATTTT
TRBD2 TRBJ2-3 - TRBV5-1 CASSLAASGGPGDTQYF TGCGCCAGCAGCTTGGCGGCTAGCGGGGGGCCAGGGGATACGCAGTATTTT
- TRBJ1-3 few TRBV6-5 CASCSVNTIYF TGTGCCAGCTGTTCCGTGAACACCATATATTTT
- TRBJ1-5 - TRBV29-1 CSAGGLSGDQPQHF TGCAGCGCCGGGGGACTGTCAGGAGATCAGCCCCAGCATTTT
- TRBJ2-3 many TRBV27 CASSPGTRPDTQYF TGTGCCAGCAGCCCTGGGACTCGACCAGATACGCAGTATTTT
- TRBJ2-7 - TRBV6-1 CASRDRTYEQYF TGTGCCAGCAGGGACAGAACCTACGAGCAGTACTTC
TRBD2 TRBJ2-1 - TRBV5-1 CASSLAPSSGRRGNNEQFF TGCGCCAGCAGCTTGGCTCCGAGTAGCGGGAGACGCGGAAACAATGAGCAGTTCTTC
TRBD1 TRBJ1-2 - TRBV5-5 CASSLAGGQGASPSGYTF TGTGCCAGCAGCTTGGCCGGGGGACAGGGGGCTTCTCCCTCCGGCTACACCTTC
- TRBJ2-3 - TRBV11-2 CASSPHVWADTQYF TGTGCCAGCAGCCCTCACGTTTGGGCTGATACGCAGTATTTT
TRBD1 TRBJ1-5 few TRBV18 CASSGDRGRQPQHF TGTGCCAGCTCAGGGGACAGGGGGCGACAGCCCCAGCATTTT
- TRBJ2-7 - TRBV7-8 CASSLGWADSGLEQYF TGTGCCAGCAGCTTAGGATGGGCGGACAGTGGGCTGGAGCAGTACTTC
- TRBJ2-7 few TRBV2 CASSEIATYEQYF TGTGCCAGCAGTGAAATAGCTACTTACGAGCAGTACTTC
- TRBJ2-7 few TRBV5-1 CASSEPQGNGYEQYF TGCGCCAGCAGCGAACCCCAGGGGAACGGCTACGAGCAGTACTTC
TRBD1 TRBJ2-7 - TRBV6-6 CASSSWTGKNEQYF TGTGCCAGCAGTTCCTGGACAGGGAAAAATGAGCAGTACTTC
- TRBJ2-3 - TRBV2 CASSELGPQDTQYF TGTGCCAGCAGTGAACTGGGGCCCCAGGATACGCAGTATTTT
- TRBJ2-7 - TRBV7-3 CASSLSSSYEQYF TGTGCCAGCAGCTTATCTAGCTCCTACGAGCAGTACTTC
- TRBJ2-1 few TRBV4-1 CASSQSDRSSYNEQFF TGCGCCAGCAGCCAAAGCGACCGGAGCTCCTACAATGAGCAGTTCTTC
- TRBJ1-1 - TRBV7-2 CASSPGHSGTEAFF TGTGCCAGCAGCCCGGGACACTCGGGGACTGAAGCTTTCTTT
- TRBJ1-1 - TRBV6-1 CASSDGGVGNTEAFF TGTGCCAGCAGTGACGGGGGGGTCGGGAACACTGAAGCTTTCTTT
- TRBJ2-3 few TRBV29-1 CSVEPRTDTQYF TGCAGCGTTGAACCTAGAACAGATACGCAGTATTTT
TRBD2 TRBJ2-1 few TRBV9 CASSPRLAGTYSYNEQFF TGTGCCAGCAGCCCGAGGCTAGCGGGGACTTATTCCTACAATGAGCAGTTCTTC
TRBD2 TRBJ2-3 - TRBV7-2 CASSLQSGGATDTQYF TGTGCCAGCAGCCTCCAAAGCGGGGGGGCAACCGATACGCAGTATTTT
- TRBJ2-1 - TRBV11-2 CASSLTTSLNEQFF TGTGCCAGCAGCCTAACCACTAGCTTGAATGAGCAGTTCTTC
TRBD1 TRBJ1-2 - TRBV5-1 CASSVGQGMVYGYTF TGCGCCAGCAGCGTCGGACAGGGTATGGTCTATGGCTACACCTTC
- TRBJ2-1 - TRBV19 CASWGQEGTGLNEQFF TGTGCCAGTTGGGGCCAGGAGGGTACGGGCCTCAATGAGCAGTTCTTC
- TRBJ2-5 few TRBV7-6 CASSPDSVRETQYF TGTGCCAGCAGCCCGGATAGCGTGAGAGAGACCCAGTACTTC